The rows below give T cell receptor beta chains drawn from one sample of a study of vaccination and CD4 T cells after COVID-19. These receptors lack a known antigen. TCRdb passed the PCR reads through MiXCR, listing each CDR3 protein once. This sample has some 16,000 distinct CDR3 sequences, with roughly 60% found just once. The sequenced sample consisted of CD4+ T cells from blood, cultured in vitro. The receptors were gathered from a human donor who had recovered from COVID-19. Each CDR3 is given with its conserved first and last residue.

j_call v_call cdr3_aa
TRBJ2-2 TRBV27 CASRLAVFTGELFF
TRBJ1-5 TRBV20-1 CSARDRQDYSNQPQHF
TRBJ1-5 TRBV10-2 CASTDSSNQPQHF
TRBJ2-1 TRBV28 CASSSLAFPYNEQFF
TRBJ2-3 TRBV28 CASAETSGSSTDTQYF
TRBJ1-1 TRBV7-9 CASSSLGENTEAFF
TRBJ1-5 TRBV19 CASSIGTGNQPQHF
TRBJ1-2 TRBV5-4 CASSRYGINYGYTF
TRBJ2-2 TRBV30 CAWTKTGTGELFF
TRBJ1-2 TRBV28 CASRLRGLDYGYTF
TRBJ1-2 TRBV27 CASRRGGSQLNYGYTF
TRBJ2-2 TRBV27 CASSFGRFQLAGVDTGELFF
TRBJ1-1 TRBV6-5 CASSYSGTDTEAFF
TRBJ2-3 TRBV24-1 CATSDTLAGGPSTQYF
TRBJ1-5 TRBV6-1 CASEFLPGGGQPQHF
TRBJ1-2 TRBV6-4 CASSEGWAPSFF
TRBJ1-1 TRBV20-1 CSARQDLNTEAFF
TRBJ1-5 TRBV6-1 CASTGGVVGQHF
TRBJ1-1 TRBV20-1 CSAKGVMNTEAFF
TRBJ2-5 TRBV20-1 CSATGTKETQYF
TRBJ2-2 TRBV20-1 CSASGGVTGELFF
TRBJ1-3 TRBV6-1 CASGGDGNTIYF
TRBJ1-4 TRBV6-1 CASRGRWYRDGEKLFF
TRBJ2-7 TRBV27 CASRGQGALVEQYF
TRBJ2-5 TRBV2 CASRSSVQETQYF
TRBJ1-6 TRBV30 CAWSVLVNPLHF
TRBJ2-7 TRBV20-1 CSAHLAGGPKNEQYF
TRBJ1-2 TRBV29-1 CSVETGLYGYTF
TRBJ2-1 TRBV7-9 CASSLFDLNENEQFF
TRBJ1-2 TRBV11-2 CASSTPRDRDNYGYTF
TRBJ1-6 TRBV30 CAFWTGNNSPLHF
TRBJ2-5 TRBV19 CATGGETQYF